Presented here are 25 T cell receptor beta chains from one specimen sequenced in a study of blood T cell repertoires in COVID-19. Clones were sequenced by immunoSEQ multiplex PCR, and TCRdb holds only the in-frame ones, with some missing. The sample has 200,000 to 300,000 clones, approximately 86% seen once. Sequences were obtained from peripheral blood. These receptors all stem from a man aged 60-69 years who had recovered from COVID-19.

This chain links TRBV11-2 with TRBJ2-7; TRBD2 matches 7 bases. Germline CDR1 and CDR2: SGHAT and FQNNGV. V shed 1 base and J 2 bases; nucleotides not matched to a gene: 2. The CDR3 sequence is 14 residues long. CDR3: CASSLAGLAYEQYF. Here the CDR3 DNA reads TGTGCCAGCAGCTTAGCAGGACTAGCCTACGAGCAGTACTTC.

CDR3: CASHSGGVHEQYF. The CDR3 region has the DNA TGTGCCAGTCACAGCGGGGGGGTCCACGAGCAGTACTTC. The V call is TRBV5-4, the J call TRBJ2-7; 10 nucleotides match TRBD2. Germline V gene data show CDR1 as SGHNT and CDR2 as YYREEE (reference sequence). The CDR3 has 13 amino acids. V shed 8 bases, J shed 5 bases, and the junction held 7 bases outside the gene matches.

The chain recombines TRBV30 with TRBJ2-3; TRBD2 matches 8 bases. Trimming took 2 bases from V and 2 from J; bases not matched to a gene: 6. The germline V gene has CDR1 GTSNPN and CDR2 SVGIG (reference sequence). The CDR3 extends over 15 amino acids. CDR3 nucleotide sequence: TGTGCCTGGAGTAGTGGAGCGGGGGTCACAGATACGCAGTATTTT. Translated: CAWSSGAGVTDTQYF.

The chain employs TRBV7-9 and TRBJ2-7; no clear D gene. With 2 bases removed from V and 3 bases from J, the gap between germline ends came to 8 bases. Per germline, CDR1 SEHNR and CDR2 FQNEAQ (reference sequence). The CDR3 runs to 13 residues. The CDR3 sequence: CASSLLPFYEQYF. The CDR3 nucleotides are TGTGCCAGCAGCTTACTCCCCTTCTACGAGCAGTACTTC.

This chain connects TRBV5-1 to TRBJ2-2, with a possible D match to TRBD1 (7 bases). The CDR3 covers 14 residues. With 1 base removed from V and 6 bases from J, the gap between germline ends came to 10 bases. Germline assignment: CDR1 SGHRS and CDR2 YFSETQ. The CDR3 is CASSLQGGSGELFF. Here the CDR3 DNA reads TGCGCCAGCAGCTTGCAGGGGGGTTCCGGGGAGCTGTTTTTT.

The chain couples TRBV23-1 to TRBJ1-1, with 8 bases that match TRBD1. TRBV23-1 is flagged as an ORF with uncertain function. The V segment lost 0 bases and the J segment 0 bases; nucleotides outside the gene matches: 6. This CDR3 has 17 residues. This CDR3 reads CASSQSGRTGLNTEAFF. The DNA of the CDR3 is TGCGCCAGCAGTCAATCCGGCCGGACAGGGCTGAACACTGAAGCTTTCTTT.

This clone was seen once. The chain links TRBV7-9 to TRBJ1-1, with 7 bases lining up with TRBD1. The CDR3 is made up of 15 amino acids. Looked up from germline, CDR1 is SEHNR and CDR2 is FQNEAQ (reference sequence). The junction had 5 bases not matched to a gene; V was cut back by 0 bases and J by 4 bases. The CDR3 reads CASSLARGWGTEAFF. In DNA, the CDR3 is TGTGCCAGCAGCTTAGCCAGGGGGTGGGGCACTGAAGCTTTCTTT.

The CDR3 DNA reads TGCAGTGCTAGTAGTCTAGTTCGCTACAATGAGCAGTTCTTC. It yields the protein CSASSLVRYNEQFF. The rearrangement links TRBV20-1 to TRBJ2-1; no clear D gene. From germline, CDR1 is DFQATT and CDR2 SNEGSKA (reference sequence). There are 14 residues in the CDR3. V shed 3 bases and J shed 3 bases, with 12 bases lying between them.

The CDR3 sequence is CASSVNPAGGQVSDTQYF. CDR3 bases: TGTGCCAGCAGCGTAAATCCAGCGGGGGGCCAGGTTTCGGATACGCAGTATTTT. The chain is built from TRBV9 and TRBJ2-3; 9 bases are a match to TRBD2. Germline-derived CDR1 and CDR2 are SGDLS and YYNGEE. The CDR3 runs 18 residues. The junction had 15 bases not matched to a gene; V was cut back by 1 base and J by 6 bases.

This sequence joins TRBV9 and TRBJ2-3, with 9 positions matching TRBD2. Germline CDR1 is SGDLS and CDR2 is YYNGEE. There are 17 residues in the CDR3. The V gene end was trimmed by 0 bases and the J gene end by 4 bases; junction bases not matched to a gene: 9. The CDR3 bases are TGTGCCAGCAGCGTAGTCGGAAGCGGGGGGACCCCAGATACGCAGTATTTT. Translated: CASSVVGSGGTPDTQYF.

Of note for this clone: Other DNA variants within this sample encode the same CDR3. The gene calls are TRBV5-1 and TRBJ1-2; D is ambiguous. The CDR3 consists of 14 residues. The germline V gene encodes CDR1 SGHRS and CDR2 YFSETQ. V was cut by 0 bases and J by 2 bases, with 8 bases left in between. The CDR3 spells CASSLAPGNYGYTF. CDR3 in DNA: TGCGCCAGCAGCTTGGCCCCGGGAAACTATGGCTACACCTTC.

J is TRBJ1-4 and V is TRBV5-1; D ambiguous. The CDR3 contains 15 residues. Germline CDR1 and CDR2: SGHRS and YFSETQ. V dropped 4 bases and J dropped 8 bases, with 18 bases sitting between them. DNA for the CDR3: TGCGCCAGCAGCCAGGACTCCGGGCAGCGGGAAAAACTGTTTTTT. Translation gives CASSQDSGQREKLFF.

The chain employs TRBV2 and TRBJ2-3, with TRBD2 identical over 7 bases. Germline V gives CDR1 SNHLY, CDR2 FYNNEI. Losses at the gene ends were 6 bases for V and 0 bases for J; bases not matched to a gene: 6. The CDR3 extends over 15 amino acids. The CDR3 reads CASRRRGGSTDTQYF. CDR3 in DNA: TGTGCCAGCAGGCGACGCGGGGGAAGCACAGATACGCAGTATTTT.

The J gene is TRBJ2-5, the V gene TRBV2; possible D gene TRBD1, 6 bases. V was clipped by 5 bases and J by 4 bases, with 11 bases between them. Germline V gives CDR1 SNHLY, CDR2 FYNNEI. CDR3 length: 13 residues. CDR3 loop: CASSRTALETQYF. The CDR3 nucleotides are TGTGCCAGCAGTAGGACAGCCCTAGAGACCCAGTACTTC.

The chain joins TRBV11-2 to TRBJ2-1; 10 nucleotides line up with TRBD2. V shed 0 bases and J 8 bases; nucleotides not matched to a gene: 7. The CDR3 spans 16 residues. Germline V lookup: CDR1 SGHAT, CDR2 FQNNGV. Here the CDR3 DNA reads TGTGCCAGCAGCTTAGAAGCGGGGGGGTACGATGATGAGCAGTTCTTC. Residues: CASSLEAGGYDDEQFF.

The chain joins TRBV9 to TRBJ2-5; D ambiguous. Deletions cut 0 bases from V and 5 bases from J, with 8 bases between. The CDR3 sequence is 13 residues long. Germline V gene lookup returns CDR1 SGDLS and CDR2 YYNGEE. CDR3 sequence reads: CASSVANAETQYF. CDR3 nucleotide sequence: TGTGCCAGCAGCGTAGCTAATGCTGAGACCCAGTACTTC. The full variable domain, with the rest looked up from reference TRBV9 and TRBJ2-5, is DSGVTQTPKHLITATGQRVTLRCSPRSGDLSVYWYQQSLDQGLQFLIQYYNGEERAKGNILERFSAQQFPDLHSELNLSSLELGDSALYFCASSVANAETQYFGPGTRLLVL.

J is TRBJ1-4 and V is TRBV29-1; perhaps TRBD1 as D (5 bases). Germline V CDR1 and CDR2: SQVTM, ANQGSEA. The CDR3 has 14 amino acids. V was clipped by 6 bases and J by 0 bases, with 11 bases between them. The CDR3 DNA follows: TGCAGCGTCGACGGGGGAACAACTAATGAAAAACTGTTTTTT. Protein sequence: CSVDGGTTNEKLFF.

CDR3 amino acids: CASRQQSGGGYNEQFF. The CDR3 DNA sequence: TGTGCCAGCAGGCAGCAGAGCGGGGGGGGATACAATGAGCAGTTCTTC. V gene TRBV27 combines with J gene TRBJ2-1; 10 positions agree with TRBD2. The CDR3 covers 16 residues. Germline V lookup: CDR1 MNHEY, CDR2 SMNVEV (reference sequence). J gave up 4 bases and V 6 bases, and 9 bases lay outside the gene matches.

This chain uses TRBV5-1 with TRBJ2-1; weak D call: TRBD2 (6 bases). The germline V and J ends were trimmed by 0 bases and 3 bases, with 16 bases remaining between them. The CDR3 runs 17 residues. From germline, CDR1 is SGHRS and CDR2 YFSETQ. In DNA, the CDR3 is TGCGCCAGCAGCTTGGTCGGTAGCGGTTCCTTCTACAATGAGCAGTTCTTC. Amino acid sequence: CASSLVGSGSFYNEQFF. The entire variable domain, with the rest obtained from reference TRBV5-1 and TRBJ2-1, is as follows: KAGVTQTPRYLIKTRGQQVTLSCSPISGHRSVSWYQQTPGQGLQFLFEYFSETQRNKGNFPGRFSGRQFSNSRSEMNVSTLELGDSALYLCASSLVGSGSFYNEQFFGPGTRLTVL.

The gene calls are TRBV4-2 and TRBJ2-2, with a possible D match to TRBD1 (7 bases). From germline, CDR1 is LGHNA and CDR2 YNFKEQ. Trimming took off 6 bases at V and 0 bases at J, with 14 bases between the two ends. The CDR3 has 16 residues. CDR3 coding DNA: TGTGCCAGCAGGGAGGGGGCGTCCGCGAACACCGGGGAGCTGTTTTTT. It encodes CASREGASANTGELFF.

This clone was detected ten times or more. The chain links TRBV15 to TRBJ1-2; D perhaps matches TRBD1 (5 bases). Per the germline V gene, CDR1 is LNHNV and CDR2 is YYDKDF (reference sequence). The CDR3 spans 16 residues. V lost 0 bases and J 2 bases, leaving 13 bases between the germline ends. The CDR3 region is CATSRDRGLGNYGYTF. The CDR3 DNA reads TGTGCCACCAGCAGAGATAGGGGTCTGGGAAACTATGGCTACACCTTC.

This sequence joins TRBV18 and TRBJ1-1; TRBD1 matches 7 bases. Germline CDR1 is KGHSH and CDR2 is LQKENI. V dropped 4 bases and J dropped 1; count of bases not matched to a gene: 0. This CDR3 region has 13 residues. This CDR3 is CASSQGANTEAFF. The CDR3 region has the DNA TGTGCCAGCTCACAGGGGGCGAACACTGAAGCTTTCTTT.

The gene calls are TRBV19 and TRBJ2-1; a possible D gene is TRBD2 (6 bases). V was clipped by 3 bases and J by 4 bases, with 13 bases between them. Germline CDR1 LNHDA, CDR2 SQIVND (reference sequence). This CDR3 is built from 15 residues. CDR3 bases: TGTGCCAGTAGTATTAGCGGAACAAGGTACAATGAGCAGTTCTTC. Its protein product is CASSISGTRYNEQFF.

This clone was detected only a few times. The CDR3 coding sequence is TGTGCCAGCAGCCGTACTAGACGGACCGGGGAGCTGTTTTTT. Residues: CASSRTRRTGELFF. The J gene is TRBJ2-2, the V gene TRBV3-1 (or the pseudogene TRBV3-2); weak D call: TRBD2 (5 bases). This CDR3 region has 14 residues. V lost 4 bases and J lost 5, with 11 bases in between. Germline assignment: CDR1 LGHDT and CDR2 YNNKEL (reference sequence).

The rearrangement uses TRBV5-6 and TRBJ2-7; weak D call: TRBD1 (7 bases). The V end was cut by 0 bases, the J end by 7 bases, with 20 bases between. CDR1 is SGHDT, CDR2 YYEEEE, per germline. The CDR3 has 16 residues. The DNA for the CDR3 is TGTGCCAGCAGCTTGGCCTGGCAGGGGGGCGCTGGGGAGCAGTACGTC. Protein product: CASSLAWQGGAGEQYV.